What follows describes a single T cell receptor beta chain. V was clipped by 5 bases and J by 2 bases; unmatched bases: 9. The V gene's germline CDR1 is MNHEY and CDR2 SMNVEV (reference sequence). The CDR3 spans 16 residues. These data come from a study of cytotoxic CD8 clonotypes in ibrutinib-treated CLL. Assay: immunoSEQ multiplex PCR; the TCRdb copy retains only in-frame clones and omits some. The sample lists about 92,000 clones; approximately 80% were seen once. Sequencing used PBMCs, obtained after 24 months of ibrutinib treatment. The sequence came from a human donor with chronic lymphocytic leukemia. The chain joins TRBV27 to TRBJ2-5; 9 nucleotides align to TRBD1. CDR3 in DNA: TGTGCCAGCAGTCCGGGACAGGGAAGGCTACAAGAGACCCAGTACTTC. Encoded protein: CASSPGQGRLQETQYF.